This T cell receptor (beta chain) was profiled in a study of cytomegalovirus exposure and HLA in healthy donors. Vbeta (60) and Jbeta (13) primers were used in the PCR. Sequencing used immunoSEQ multiplex PCR; TCRdb keeps in-frame clones, though not all of them. The sample includes about 110,000 clones, 75% to 85% of them seen just once. Of note for this clone: Its antigen is unidentified.

V was shortened by 10 bases and J by 11 bases, with 17 bases between the two germline ends. CDR1 LNHDA and CDR2 SQIVND come from the germline V gene (reference sequence). This CDR3 has 11 residues. Study observations and caveats: Accurate predictions that matched the HLA-A and HLA-B alleles of most subjects were reportedly made from TCR beta sequences. Later analysis demonstrated an association between a missense DCLRE1C variant and TCR beta V- and J-gene trimming. A previous analysis found most TCR beta V segments productive roughly 90% or roughly 30% of the time.

Sequenced material: PBMCs. The gene calls are TRBV19 and TRBJ1-1; weak D call: TRBD1 (5 bases). The clonotype originates from a woman between 18 and 29 years old in good health and CMV-seropositive. CDR3 sequence reads: CATQVRGLAFF. CDR3 DNA: TGTGCCACTCAAGTAAGGGGCTTGGCTTTCTTT.